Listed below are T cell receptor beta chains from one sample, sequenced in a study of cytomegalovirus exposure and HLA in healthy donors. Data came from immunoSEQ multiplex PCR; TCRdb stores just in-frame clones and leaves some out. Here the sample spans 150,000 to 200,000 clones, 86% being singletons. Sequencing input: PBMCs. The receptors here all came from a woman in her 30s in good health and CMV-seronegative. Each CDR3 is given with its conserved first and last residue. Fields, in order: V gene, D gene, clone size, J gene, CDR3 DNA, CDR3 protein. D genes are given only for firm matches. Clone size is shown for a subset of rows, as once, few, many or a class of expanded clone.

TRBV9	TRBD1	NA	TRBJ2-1	TGTGCCAGCAGCGTAGGACAGGGGGCGATGAATGAGCAGTTCTTC	CASSVGQGAMNEQFF
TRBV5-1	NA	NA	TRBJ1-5	TGCGCCAGCAGCTTGGACGGGGACCCCAATCAGCCCCAGCATTTT	CASSLDGDPNQPQHF
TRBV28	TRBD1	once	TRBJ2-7	TGTGCCAGCAGTTCCGGACAGGGCTACGAGCAGTACTTC	CASSSGQGYEQYF
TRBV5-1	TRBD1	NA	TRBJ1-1	TGCGCCAGCAGCTTGAGGGGACAGGGGAACACTGAAGCTTTCTTT	CASSLRGQGNTEAFF
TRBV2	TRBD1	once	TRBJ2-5	TGTGCCAGCAGTGGCGCTAGGGACAGGGTCGCAGGGGAGACCCAGTACTTC	CASSGARDRVAGETQYF
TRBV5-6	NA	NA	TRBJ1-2	TGTGCCAGCAGCTTGGTGGGGAGTAGATATGGCTACACCTTC	CASSLVGSRYGYTF
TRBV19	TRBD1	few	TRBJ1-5	TGTGCCAGTAGCCTCGTCCGGGACAGGGATGCGCATTTT	CASSLVRDRDAHF
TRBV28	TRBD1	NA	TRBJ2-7	TGTGCCAGCAGATCACTCATTACAGGGGGCTACGAGCAGTACTTC	CASRSLITGGYEQYF
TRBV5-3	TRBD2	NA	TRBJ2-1	TGTGCCAGAAGCCTGAGAGCGGGGGGGCCATTGGATGAGCAGTTCTTC	CARSLRAGGPLDEQFF
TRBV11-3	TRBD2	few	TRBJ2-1	TGTGCCAGCAGCACTAGCGGCTCCTACAATGAGCAGTTCTTC	CASSTSGSYNEQFF
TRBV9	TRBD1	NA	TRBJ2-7	TGTGCCAGCAGCGTCTGGGACAGGGGTGGCGAGCAGTACTTC	CASSVWDRGGEQYF
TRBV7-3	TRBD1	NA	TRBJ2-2	TGTGCCAGCAGCTCGACAGGGAACTACACCGGGGAGCTGTTTTTT	CASSSTGNYTGELFF
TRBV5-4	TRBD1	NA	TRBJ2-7	TGTGCCAGCAGCTTTTCCCCGGACAGGCTCGCATACGAGCAGTACTTC	CASSFSPDRLAYEQYF
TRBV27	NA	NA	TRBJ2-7	TGTGCCAGCCGAGACGAGTCCACCTACGAGCAGTACTTC	CASRDESTYEQYF
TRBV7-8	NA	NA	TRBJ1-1	TGTGCCAGCAGCTTAGCGGGGACTGAAGCTTTCTTT	CASSLAGTEAFF
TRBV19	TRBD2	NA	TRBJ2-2	TGTGCCAGTAAGACAGCGGGAGTGGGCGGGGAGCTGTTTTTT	CASKTAGVGGELFF
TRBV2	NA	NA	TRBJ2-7	TGTGCCAGCAGTGGTCCTAGCGTAGCCTACGAGCAGTACTTC	CASSGPSVAYEQYF
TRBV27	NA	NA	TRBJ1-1	TGTGCCAGCAGTTCTATTGGGGGAGGGAACACTGAAGCTTTCTTT	CASSSIGGGNTEAFF
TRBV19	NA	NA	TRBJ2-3	TGTGCCAGTAGTATAGATCCTGTCACAGATACGCAGTATTTT	CASSIDPVTDTQYF
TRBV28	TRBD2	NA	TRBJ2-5	TGTGCCAGCAGTTCGGGACTAGCTAGAGAGACCCAGTACTTC	CASSSGLARETQYF
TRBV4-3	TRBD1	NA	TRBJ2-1	TGCGCCAGCAGCCAAGATCCTGGGGACAGGATCGATGAGCAGTTCTTC	CASSQDPGDRIDEQFF
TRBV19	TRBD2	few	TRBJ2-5	TGTGCCAGTAGGAGGGGACTAGCGGGAGTGGAAGGAGAGACCCAGTACTTC	CASRRGLAGVEGETQYF